This T cell receptor (beta chain) was recorded in a study of blood T cell repertoires in COVID-19. Study overall: In each case, the material was cDNA or gDNA derived from T cells, B-cell-depleted T cells, or PBMCs.

The method was immunoSEQ multiplex PCR; TCRdb's version includes in-frame clones alone and lacks a portion of them. This sample has about 140,000 clones, with nearly 80% found just once. This CDR3 contains 16 residues. The study recruited people aged about 18 to 95 years across under 25 US areas. Researchers sorted participants into cohorts using their self-reported clinical history. Input material: PBMCs or T cells enriched from blood (not recorded which). The receptor's source is a woman in her fifties or sixties who had recovered from COVID-19. The V call is TRBV21-1, the J call TRBJ1-4; the table assigns TRBD1, which was not confirmed against the DNA. TRBV21-1 corresponds to a pseudogene. This chain's CDR3 is CASSKGRQGCNPKLFF. CDR3 in DNA: TGTGCCAGCAGCAAAGGCAGACAGGGTTGTAACCCAAAACTGTTTTTT.